This record looks at one T cell receptor beta chain sequence and its context. The antigen is unknown. The data are from a study of T cells in localized non-small cell lung cancer. The protocol was immunoSEQ multiplex PCR, while the TCRdb copy is restricted to in-frame clones and leaves out a portion. The sample holds more than 2,000 clones, around 38% seen once. The V end was cut by 3 bases, the J end by 2 bases, with 22 bases between. This CDR3 is built from 18 residues. Germline V lookup: CDR1 MGHDK, CDR2 SYGVNS. Each adjacent lung sample was taken at least 2 cm from the tumor margin and was free of atypia. Study outcomes and limitations: In uninvolved adjacent lung, T cell clonality reached its highest value, exceeding tumor.

The rearrangement links TRBV25-1 to TRBJ2-5, with TRBD2 as a possible D gene (5 bases). Source: normal lung tissue next to the tumor, taken before any cancer treatment. The receptor comes from a man aged 40 to 69 with stage II lung adenocarcinoma. CDR3 in amino acids: CASSDRLPLDWNQETQYF. CDR3 coding DNA: TGTGCCAGCAGTGACCGCCTTCCCTTGGACTGGAATCAAGAGACCCAGTACTTC.